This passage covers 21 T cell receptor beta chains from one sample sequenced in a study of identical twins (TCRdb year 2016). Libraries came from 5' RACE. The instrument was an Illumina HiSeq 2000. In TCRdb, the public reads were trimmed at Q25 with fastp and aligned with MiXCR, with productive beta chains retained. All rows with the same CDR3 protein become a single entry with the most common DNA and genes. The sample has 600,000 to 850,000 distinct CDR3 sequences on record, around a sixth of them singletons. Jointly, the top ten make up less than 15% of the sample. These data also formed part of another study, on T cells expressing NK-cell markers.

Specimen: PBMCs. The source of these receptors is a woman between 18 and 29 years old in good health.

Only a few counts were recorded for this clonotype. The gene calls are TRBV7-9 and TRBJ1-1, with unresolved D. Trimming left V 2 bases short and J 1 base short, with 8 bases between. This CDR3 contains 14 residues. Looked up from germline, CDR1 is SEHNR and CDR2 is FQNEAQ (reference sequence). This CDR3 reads CASSLMGRNTEAFF. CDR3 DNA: TGTGCCAGCAGCTTAATGGGTAGGAACACTGAAGCTTTCTTT.

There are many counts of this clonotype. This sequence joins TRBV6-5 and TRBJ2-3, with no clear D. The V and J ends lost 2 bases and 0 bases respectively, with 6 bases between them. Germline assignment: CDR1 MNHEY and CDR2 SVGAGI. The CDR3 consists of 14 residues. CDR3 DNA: TGTGCCAGCAGTTACGGCAGAAGCACAGATACGCAGTATTTT. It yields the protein CASSYGRSTDTQYF.

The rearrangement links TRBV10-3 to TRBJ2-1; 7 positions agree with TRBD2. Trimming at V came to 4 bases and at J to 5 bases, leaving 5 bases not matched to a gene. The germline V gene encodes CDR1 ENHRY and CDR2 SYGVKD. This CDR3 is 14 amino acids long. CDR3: CAISVAGVNNEQFF. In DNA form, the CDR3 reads TGTGCCATCAGTGTCGCGGGAGTGAACAATGAGCAGTTCTTC.

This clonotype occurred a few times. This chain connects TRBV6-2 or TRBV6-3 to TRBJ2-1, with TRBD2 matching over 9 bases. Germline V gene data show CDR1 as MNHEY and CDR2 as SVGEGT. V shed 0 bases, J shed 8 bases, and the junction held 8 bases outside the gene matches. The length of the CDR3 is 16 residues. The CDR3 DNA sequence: TGTGCCAGCAGTTACTCGCGGGAGGGCCGGAGCGATGAGCAGTTCTTC. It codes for CASSYSREGRSDEQFF.

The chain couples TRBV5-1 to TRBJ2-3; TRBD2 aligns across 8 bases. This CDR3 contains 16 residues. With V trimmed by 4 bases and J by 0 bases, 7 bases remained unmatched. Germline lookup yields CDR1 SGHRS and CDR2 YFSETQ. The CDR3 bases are TGCGCCAGCAGCGTGACTAGCGTTGCTAGCACAGATACGCAGTATTTT. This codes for CASSVTSVASTDTQYF. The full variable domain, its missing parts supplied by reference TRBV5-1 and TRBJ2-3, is KAGVTQTPRYLIKTRGQQVTLSCSPISGHRSVSWYQQTPGQGLQFLFEYFSETQRNKGNFPGRFSGRQFSNSRSEMNVSTLELGDSALYLCASSVTSVASTDTQYFGPGTRLTVL.

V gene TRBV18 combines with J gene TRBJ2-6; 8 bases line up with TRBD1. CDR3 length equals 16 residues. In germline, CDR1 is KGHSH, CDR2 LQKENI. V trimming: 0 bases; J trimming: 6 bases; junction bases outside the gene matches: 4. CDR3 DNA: TGTGCCAGCTCACCACCGGACAGGGCTTCGGCCAACGTCCTGACTTTC. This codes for CASSPPDRASANVLTF.

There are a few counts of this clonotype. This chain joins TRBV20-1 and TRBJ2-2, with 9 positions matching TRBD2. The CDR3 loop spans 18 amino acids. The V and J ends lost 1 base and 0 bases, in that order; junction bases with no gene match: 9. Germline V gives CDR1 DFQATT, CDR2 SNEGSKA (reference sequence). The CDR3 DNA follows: TGCAGTGCTAGAGGTCCCAGCGGGGGGTTATCGAACACCGGGGAGCTGTTTTTT. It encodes CSARGPSGGLSNTGELFF.

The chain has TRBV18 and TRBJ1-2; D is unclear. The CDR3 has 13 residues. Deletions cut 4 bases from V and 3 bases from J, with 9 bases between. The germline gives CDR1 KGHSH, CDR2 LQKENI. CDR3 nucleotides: TGTGCCAGCTCACTACGATGGGACTATGGCTACACCTTC. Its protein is CASSLRWDYGYTF.

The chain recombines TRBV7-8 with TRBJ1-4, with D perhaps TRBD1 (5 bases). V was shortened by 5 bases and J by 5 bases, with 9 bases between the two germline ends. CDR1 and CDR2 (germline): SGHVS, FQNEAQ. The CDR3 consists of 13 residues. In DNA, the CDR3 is TGTGCCAGCAGCGCAGGGTTAAATGAAAAACTGTTTTTT. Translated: CASSAGLNEKLFF.

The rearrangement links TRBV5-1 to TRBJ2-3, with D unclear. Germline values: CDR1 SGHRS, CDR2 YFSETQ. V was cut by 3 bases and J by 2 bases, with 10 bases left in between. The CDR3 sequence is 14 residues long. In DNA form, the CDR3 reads TGCGCCAGCAGCTGGGCAGTGGCCACAGATACGCAGTATTTT. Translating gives CASSWAVATDTQYF.

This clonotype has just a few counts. The CDR3 region has the DNA TGTGCCAGCAGCTCCTTACAGGGGGCCCCCTACGAGCAGTACTTC. It codes for CASSSLQGAPYEQYF. The chain uses TRBV7-9 and TRBJ2-7, with 9 nucleotides matching TRBD1. V was pared by 4 bases and J by 2 bases, with 6 bases of the junction left unmatched. CDR3 length: 15 residues. The germline V gene has CDR1 SEHNR and CDR2 FQNEAQ (reference sequence).

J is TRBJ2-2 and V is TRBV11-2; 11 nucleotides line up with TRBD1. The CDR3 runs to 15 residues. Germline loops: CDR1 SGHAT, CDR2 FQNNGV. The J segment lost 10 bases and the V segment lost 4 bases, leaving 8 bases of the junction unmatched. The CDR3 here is CASSSDRGPVSELFF. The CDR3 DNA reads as TGTGCCAGCAGCTCGGACAGGGGGCCGGTGTCGGAGCTGTTTTTT.

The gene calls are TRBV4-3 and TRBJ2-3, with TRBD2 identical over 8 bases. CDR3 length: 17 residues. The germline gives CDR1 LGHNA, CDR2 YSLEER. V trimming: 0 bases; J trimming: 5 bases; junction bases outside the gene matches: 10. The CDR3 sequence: CASSQDIAGPRRDTQYF. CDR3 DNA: TGCGCCAGCAGCCAAGATATAGCGGGGCCACGGAGAGATACGCAGTATTTT.

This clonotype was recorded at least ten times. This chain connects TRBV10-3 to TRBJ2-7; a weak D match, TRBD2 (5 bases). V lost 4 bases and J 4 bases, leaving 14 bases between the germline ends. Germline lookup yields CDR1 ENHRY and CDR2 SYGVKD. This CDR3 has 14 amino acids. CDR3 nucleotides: TGTGCCATCAGTGGGACTCTCAGCGATTACGAGCAGTACTTC. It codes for CAISGTLSDYEQYF.

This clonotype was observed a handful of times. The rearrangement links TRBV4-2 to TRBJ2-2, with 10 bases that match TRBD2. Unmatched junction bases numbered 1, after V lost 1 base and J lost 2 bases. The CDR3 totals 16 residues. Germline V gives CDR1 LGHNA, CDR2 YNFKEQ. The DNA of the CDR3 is TGTGCCAGCAGCCAAGGGACTAGCGGTAACACCGGGGAGCTGTTTTTT. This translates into CASSQGTSGNTGELFF.

Here the CDR3 DNA reads TGCAGTCGAGGGAGGCGCGGGGACGAGCAGTTCTTC. Residues: CSRGRRGDEQFF. The chain has TRBV20-1 and TRBJ2-1, with a weak D call TRBD2 (6 bases). The CDR3 totals 12 residues. Deletions cut 8 bases from V and 10 bases from J, with 18 bases between. The germline V gene encodes CDR1 DFQATT and CDR2 SNEGSKA (reference sequence).

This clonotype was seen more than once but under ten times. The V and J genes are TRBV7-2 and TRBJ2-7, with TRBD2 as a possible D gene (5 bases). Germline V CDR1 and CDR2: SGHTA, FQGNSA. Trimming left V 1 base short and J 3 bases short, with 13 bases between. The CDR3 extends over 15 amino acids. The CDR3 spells CASSLVRAEGYEQYF. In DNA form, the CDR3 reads TGTGCCAGCAGCTTAGTACGGGCAGAGGGCTACGAGCAGTACTTC.

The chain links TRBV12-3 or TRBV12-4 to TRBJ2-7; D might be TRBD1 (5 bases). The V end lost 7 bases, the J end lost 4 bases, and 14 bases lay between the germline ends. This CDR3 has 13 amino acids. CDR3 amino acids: CASTPRVSYEQYF. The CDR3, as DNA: TGTGCCAGCACCCCCAGGGTATCGTACGAGCAGTACTTC.

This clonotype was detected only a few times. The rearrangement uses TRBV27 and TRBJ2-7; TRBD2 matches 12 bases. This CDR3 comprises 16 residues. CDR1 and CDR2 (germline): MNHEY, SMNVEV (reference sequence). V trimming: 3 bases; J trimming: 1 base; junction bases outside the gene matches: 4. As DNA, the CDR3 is TGTGCCAGCAGTTTCGGGACTAGCGGGTTATCCTACGAGCAGTACTTC. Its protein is CASSFGTSGLSYEQYF.

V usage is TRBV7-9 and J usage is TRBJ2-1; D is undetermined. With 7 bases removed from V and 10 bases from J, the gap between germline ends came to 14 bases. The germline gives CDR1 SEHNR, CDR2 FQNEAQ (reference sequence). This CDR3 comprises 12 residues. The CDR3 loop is CASTHTDEEQFF. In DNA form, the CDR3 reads TGTGCCAGCACCCACACCGACGAGGAGCAGTTCTTC. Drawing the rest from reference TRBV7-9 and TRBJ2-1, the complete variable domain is DTGVSQNPRHKITKRGQNVTFRCDPISEHNRLYWYRQTLGQGPEFLTYFQNEAQLEKSRLLSDRFSAERPKGSFSTLEIQRTEQGDSAMYLCASTHTDEEQFFGPGTRLTVL.

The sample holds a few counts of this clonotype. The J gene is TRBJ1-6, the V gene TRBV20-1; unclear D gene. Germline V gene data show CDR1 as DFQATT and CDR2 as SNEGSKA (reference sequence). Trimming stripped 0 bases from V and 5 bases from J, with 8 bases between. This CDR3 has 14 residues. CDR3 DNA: TGCAGTGCTAGAGATGGTCTGGATAATTCACCCCTCCACTTT. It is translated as CSARDGLDNSPLHF.